One T cell receptor beta chain is described in this entry. Per the original methods: Using reference gene primer amplification, nucleated cell counts were estimated. Sequencing was performed with immunoSEQ multiplex PCR; in TCRdb, only in-frame clones are kept and a portion is missing. That table furnishes V, J and clone size, whereas the DNA furnished D and trimming. In the table there are hundreds of thousands of clones, 85% to 90% of which are singletons. The data derive from a study of blood T cell repertoires in COVID-19. In the study overall: From the United States, Italy and Spain came samples of acute and convalescent COVID-19.

This CDR3 comprises 16 residues. Trimming pared 0 bases from V and 4 bases from J, leaving 16 bases between. Looked up from germline, CDR1 is MNHEY and CDR2 is SVGAGI. Specimen: peripheral blood. The source is a woman aged 18-29 years with acute or convalescent COVID-19. The V gene is TRBV6-5, the J gene TRBJ2-7; a possible D gene is TRBD1 (7 bases). CDR3 in DNA: TGTGCCAGCAGTTACTCGCCCTCAGGGGGGCGTTACGAGCAGTACTTC. This encodes CASSYSPSGGRYEQYF.